The clone carrying this T cell receptor (beta chain) has just one count. The antigen is not known. All of the isolated RNA was reverse transcribed, so expressed TCRB transcripts were sequenced. Generated by immunoSEQ multiplex PCR, the TCRdb table keeps only in-frame clones and is missing some. The table records 200,000 to 250,000 clones, 25% to 30% of them present only once. The sample comes from a study of beta chain features in type 1 diabetes. By way of CD45RO/CCR7/CD25/CD127/CD95/CD27, the CD4+ regulatory, stem cell-like memory, central memory and naive cells were sorted. Trimming cost V 0 bases and J 2 bases, with 8 bases left between them. The CDR3 has 14 amino acids. The V gene's germline CDR1 is SGHRS and CDR2 YFSETQ. General study findings and limits: Any HLA effect on TCRB rearrangement was left unresolved by small sub-analyses. Shortening of TCRB CDR3s, moderate but significant, appeared in all four CD4+ subsets of Type 1 diabetes patients. The VDJ junctions of type 1 diabetes patients carried fewer insertions and more deletions.

The TCR originated in a man aged 25-45 years in good health. This chain uses TRBV5-1 with TRBJ2-5; tentatively, D is TRBD1 (5 bases). Sequencing was carried out using central memory CD4+ T cells from blood. The CDR3 DNA sequence: TGCGCCAGCAGCTTGGCCTCAGGGCAAGAGACCCAGTACTTC. Encoded protein: CASSLASGQETQYF.